This section outlines one T cell receptor beta chain sequence together with its context. The antigen is not known. This record comes from a study of cytomegalovirus exposure and HLA in healthy donors. Findings and caveats of the study: TCR beta chains numbering some 150 were designated cytomegalovirus-associated. Differences between HLA loci emerged in a later analysis of TCR association rates, with DRB1 most and HLA-C fewest. For TCR beta chains, V- and J-gene trimming was later linked to a missense DCLRE1C variant. Researchers had no immune exposure information except CMV serostatus available.

CDR3 length equals 13 residues. Trimming left V 6 bases short and J 4 bases short, with 10 bases between. Germline V gene lookup returns CDR1 ENHRY and CDR2 SYGVKD. 60 Vbeta and 13 Jbeta primers were used in PCR. Profiled with immunoSEQ multiplex PCR; TCRdb holds only in-frame clones, not every one. The sample shows 200,000 or so clones, approximately 80% of them seen only once. The receptor was isolated from a man aged 40-50 years in good health and CMV-seronegative. The V and J genes are TRBV10-3 and TRBJ1-5, with D perhaps TRBD1 (5 bases). The sample consisted of PBMCs. This CDR3 is CAISSGGNQPQHF. The CDR3 nucleotides read TGTGCCATCAGCTCCGGGGGGAATCAGCCCCAGCATTTT.